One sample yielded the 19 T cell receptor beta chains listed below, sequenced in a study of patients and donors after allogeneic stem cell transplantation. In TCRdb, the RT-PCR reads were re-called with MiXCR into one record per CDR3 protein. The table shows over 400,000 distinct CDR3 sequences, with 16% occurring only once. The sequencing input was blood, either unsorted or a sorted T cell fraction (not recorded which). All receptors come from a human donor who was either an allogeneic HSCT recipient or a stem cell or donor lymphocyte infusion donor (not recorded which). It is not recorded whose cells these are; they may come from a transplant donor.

CDR3 in DNA: TGCAGTGCTAGGACAGCCGGGACCATGAACACTGAAGCTTTCTTT. This sequence encodes CSARTAGTMNTEAFF. The chain combines TRBV20-1 with TRBJ1-1; tentative D call: TRBD1 (5 bases). Germline-derived CDR1 and CDR2 are DFQATT and SNEGSKA (reference sequence). Trimming pared 3 bases from V and 0 bases from J, leaving 14 bases between. The CDR3 totals 15 residues.

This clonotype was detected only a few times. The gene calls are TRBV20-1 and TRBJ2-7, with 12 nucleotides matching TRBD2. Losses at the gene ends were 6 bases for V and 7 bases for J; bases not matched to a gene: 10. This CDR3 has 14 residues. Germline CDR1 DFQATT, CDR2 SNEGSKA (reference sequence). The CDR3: CSARLAGGPWEQYF. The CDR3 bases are TGCAGTGCACGCCTAGCGGGAGGGCCGTGGGAGCAGTACTTC.

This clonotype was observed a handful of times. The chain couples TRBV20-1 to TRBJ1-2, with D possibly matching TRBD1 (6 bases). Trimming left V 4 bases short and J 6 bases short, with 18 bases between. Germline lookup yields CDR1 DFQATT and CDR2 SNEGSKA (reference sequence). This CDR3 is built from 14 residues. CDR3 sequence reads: CSATRGGRGNGYTF. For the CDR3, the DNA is TGCAGTGCTACCCGAGGGGGTAGGGGGAATGGCTACACCTTC.

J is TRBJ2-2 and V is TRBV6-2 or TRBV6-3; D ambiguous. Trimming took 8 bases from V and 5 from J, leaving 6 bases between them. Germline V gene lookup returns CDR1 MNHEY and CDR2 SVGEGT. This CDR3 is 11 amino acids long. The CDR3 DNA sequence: TGTGCCAGCGAAGAGACCGGGGAGCTGTTTTTT. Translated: CASEETGELFF.

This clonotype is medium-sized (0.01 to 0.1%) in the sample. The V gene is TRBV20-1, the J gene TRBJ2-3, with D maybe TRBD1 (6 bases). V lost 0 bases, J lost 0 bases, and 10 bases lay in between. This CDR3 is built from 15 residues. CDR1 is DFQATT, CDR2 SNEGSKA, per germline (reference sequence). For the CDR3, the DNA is TGCAGTGCTAGAGATTTCCAGGGGAGCACAGATACGCAGTATTTT. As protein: CSARDFQGSTDTQYF.

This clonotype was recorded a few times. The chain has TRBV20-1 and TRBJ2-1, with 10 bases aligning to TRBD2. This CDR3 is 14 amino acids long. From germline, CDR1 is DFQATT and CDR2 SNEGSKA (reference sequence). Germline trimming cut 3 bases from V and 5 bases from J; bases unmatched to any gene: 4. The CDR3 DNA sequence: TGCAGTGCTAGCAGAGCGGGAGGGCACAATGAGCAGTTCTTC. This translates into CSASRAGGHNEQFF.

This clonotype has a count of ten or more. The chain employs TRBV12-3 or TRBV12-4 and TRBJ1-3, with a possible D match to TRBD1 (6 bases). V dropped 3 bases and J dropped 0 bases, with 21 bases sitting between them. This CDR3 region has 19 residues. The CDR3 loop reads CASSFPLYRAAGSGNTIYF. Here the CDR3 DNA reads TGTGCCAGCAGTTTCCCTCTTTACAGGGCGGCGGGCTCTGGAAACACCATATATTTT.

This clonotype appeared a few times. CDR3 sequence (DNA): TGTGCCACTCCGAAGGGGACTTGGGGTTCTGGAAACACCATATATTTT. Translating gives CATPKGTWGSGNTIYF. V gene TRBV6-4 combines with J gene TRBJ1-3, with D possibly being TRBD1 (5 bases). From germline, CDR1 is MRHNA and CDR2 SNTAGT. The CDR3 is 16 residues long. V was shortened by 10 bases and J by 1 base, with 20 bases between the two germline ends.

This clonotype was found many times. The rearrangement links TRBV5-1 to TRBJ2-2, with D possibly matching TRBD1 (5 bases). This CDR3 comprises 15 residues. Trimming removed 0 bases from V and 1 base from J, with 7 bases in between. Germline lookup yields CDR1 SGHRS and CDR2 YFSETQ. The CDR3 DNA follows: TGCGCCAGCAGCTTGGAGGGGATGAACACCGGGGAGCTGTTTTTT. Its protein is CASSLEGMNTGELFF.

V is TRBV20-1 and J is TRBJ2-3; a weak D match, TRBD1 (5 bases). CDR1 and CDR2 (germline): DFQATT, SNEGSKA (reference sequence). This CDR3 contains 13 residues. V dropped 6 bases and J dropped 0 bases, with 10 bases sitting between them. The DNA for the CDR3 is TGCAGTGCGATGGACATGAGCACAGATACGCAGTATTTT. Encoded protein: CSAMDMSTDTQYF.

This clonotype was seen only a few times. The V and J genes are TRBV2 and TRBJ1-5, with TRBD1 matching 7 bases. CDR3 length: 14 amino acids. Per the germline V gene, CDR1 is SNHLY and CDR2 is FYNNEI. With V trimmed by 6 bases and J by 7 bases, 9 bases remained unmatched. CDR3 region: CASRDGTAKQPQHF. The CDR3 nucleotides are TGTGCCAGCAGGGATGGGACAGCGAAGCAGCCCCAGCATTTT.

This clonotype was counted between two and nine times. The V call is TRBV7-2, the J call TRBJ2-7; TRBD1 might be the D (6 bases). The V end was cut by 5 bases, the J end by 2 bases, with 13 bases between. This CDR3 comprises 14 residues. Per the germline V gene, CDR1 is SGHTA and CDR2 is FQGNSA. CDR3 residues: CASSHGGGPYEQYF. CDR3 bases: TGTGCCAGCAGCCATGGTGGGGGCCCCTACGAGCAGTACTTC.

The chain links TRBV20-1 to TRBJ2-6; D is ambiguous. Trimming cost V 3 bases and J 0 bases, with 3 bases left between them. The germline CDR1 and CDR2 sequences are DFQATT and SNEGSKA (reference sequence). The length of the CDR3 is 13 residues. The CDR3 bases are TGCAGTGCTAGTGCCTCTGGGGCCAACGTCCTGACTTTC. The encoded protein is CSASASGANVLTF.

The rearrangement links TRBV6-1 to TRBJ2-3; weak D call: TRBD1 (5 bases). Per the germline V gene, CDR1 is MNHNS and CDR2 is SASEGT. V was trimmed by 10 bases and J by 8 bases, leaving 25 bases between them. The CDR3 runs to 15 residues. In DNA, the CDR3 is TGTGCCACCCTTCCAGGACACGGCATTATCGGTACGCAGTATTTT. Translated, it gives CATLPGHGIIGTQYF.

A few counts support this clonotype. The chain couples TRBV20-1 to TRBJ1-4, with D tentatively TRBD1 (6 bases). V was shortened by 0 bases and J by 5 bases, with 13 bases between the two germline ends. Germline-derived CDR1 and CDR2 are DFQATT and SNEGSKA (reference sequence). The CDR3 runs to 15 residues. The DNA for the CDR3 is TGCAGTGCTAGAGATTACAGGGCCAGAAATGAAAAACTGTTTTTT. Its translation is CSARDYRARNEKLFF.

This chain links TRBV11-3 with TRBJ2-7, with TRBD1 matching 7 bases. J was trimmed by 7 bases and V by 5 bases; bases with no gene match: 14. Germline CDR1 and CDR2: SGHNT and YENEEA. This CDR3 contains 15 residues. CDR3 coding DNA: TGTGCCAGCAGCCCAGGACAGGCCCGCCTACGAGAGCAGTACTTC. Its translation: CASSPGQARLREQYF.

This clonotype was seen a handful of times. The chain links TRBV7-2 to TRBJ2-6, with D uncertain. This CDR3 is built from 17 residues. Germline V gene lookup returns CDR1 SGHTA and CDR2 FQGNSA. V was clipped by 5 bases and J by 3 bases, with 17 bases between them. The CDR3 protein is CASSQSTVYRGANVLTF. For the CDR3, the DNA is TGTGCCAGCAGCCAAAGCACAGTTTACCGTGGGGCCAACGTCCTGACTTTC.

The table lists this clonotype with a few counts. DNA of the CDR3: TGTGCCGGGGGCCGTCGGGAGGGGGCCACTGAAGCTTTCTTT. Its protein product is CAGGRREGATEAFF. The V gene is TRBV2, the J gene TRBJ1-1; 7 nucleotides align to TRBD1. Germline-derived CDR1 and CDR2 are SNHLY and FYNNEI. This CDR3 comprises 14 residues. V lost 11 bases to trimming and J lost 4 bases; unmatched junction nucleotides: 13. Supplemented by reference TRBV2 and TRBJ1-1, the full variable domain reads EPEVTQTPSHQVTQMGQEVILRCVPISNHLYFYWYRQILGQKVEFLVSFYNNEISEKSEIFDDQFSVERPDGSNFTLKIRSTKLEDSAMYFCAGGRREGATEAFFGQGTRLTVV.

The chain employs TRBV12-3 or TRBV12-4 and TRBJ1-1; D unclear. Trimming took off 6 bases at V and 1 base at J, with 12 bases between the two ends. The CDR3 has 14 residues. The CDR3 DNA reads TGTGCCAGCAGCCTCAGGCGAAAGAACACTGAAGCTTTCTTT. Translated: CASSLRRKNTEAFF.